This record looks at one T cell receptor (beta chain) sequence and its context. No antigen is known for it. Libraries were prepared by immunoSEQ multiplex PCR; TCRdb keeps only in-frame clonotypes and omits some of them. The profile shows 13,000 or so clones, about four fifths of them singletons. The record originates from a study of PD-1 blockade in classical Hodgkin lymphoma. Overall study findings and caveats: CD4+ TCR diversity, unlike CD8+, rose significantly by C4D1. Newly diagnosed patients had diversity similar to the baseline diversity of complete responders. With respect to the repertoire differences, their causes, possibly disease activity or prior therapy, remain undefined.

Sample time point: cycle 4 day 1 (C4D1), after six to seven weeks of nivolumab. In every patient, relapse followed autologous stem cell transplantation, while exposure to brentuximab vedotin differed. Magnetic negative selection was used to purify CD4+ T cells from PBMCs that had been thawed. V dropped 7 bases and J dropped 3; count of bases not matched to a gene: 8. This CDR3 has 16 amino acids. Germline values: CDR1 LNHDA, CDR2 SQIVND (reference sequence). The sequenced sample was CD4+ T cells from blood, obtained before the fourth cycle of nivolumab. The source is a human donor with classical Hodgkin lymphoma. This chain joins TRBV19 and TRBJ2-1, with TRBD2 matching 11 bases. The CDR3 is CASTPLAGGFYNEQFF. DNA of the CDR3: TGTGCCAGTACCCCCCTAGCGGGAGGTTTCTACAATGAGCAGTTCTTC.